A selection of T cell receptor beta chains follows, all from one sample in a study of OX40 agonist ivuxolimab in advanced cancers. Produced via immunoSEQ multiplex PCR; TCRdb's table is partial and in-frame only. The table shows fewer than 85,000 clones, with nearly 90% occurring only once. Sequenced here: CD4+ or CD8+ T cells sorted from blood, sampled in a trial of the OX40 agonist ivuxolimab. These receptors were collected from an adult with an advanced solid tumor such as melanoma, head and neck, liver or kidney cancer. Each CDR3 is given without its conserved first and last residue. Each record gives: clone size, D gene, V gene, J gene, CDR3 protein. D genes are given only for firm matches. Clone size, where shown, is once, few, many, or a class for clones that have expanded.

abundance: .
d_gene: .
v_gene: TRBV10-3
j_gene: TRBJ2-3
CDR3aa: AISDSTDTQY

abundance: .
d_gene: .
v_gene: TRBV28
j_gene: TRBJ1-1
CDR3aa: ASSLWGGNTEAF

abundance: .
d_gene: TRBD2
v_gene: TRBV4-1
j_gene: TRBJ2-7
CDR3aa: ASSYYSRGGVAYEQY

abundance: once
d_gene: .
v_gene: TRBV5-5
j_gene: TRBJ1-1
CDR3aa: ASSLGSSNTEAF

abundance: .
d_gene: TRBD1
v_gene: TRBV27
j_gene: TRBJ1-4
CDR3aa: ASSSLGTGNEKLF

abundance: .
d_gene: .
v_gene: TRBV2
j_gene: TRBJ2-3
CDR3aa: ASRAGTSSDTQY

abundance: .
d_gene: TRBD2
v_gene: TRBV6-6
j_gene: TRBJ2-5
CDR3aa: ASKASGGPTETQY

abundance: .
d_gene: .
v_gene: TRBV6-5
j_gene: TRBJ1-4
CDR3aa: ASSPRGANEKLF

abundance: .
d_gene: .
v_gene: TRBV7-9
j_gene: TRBJ1-2
CDR3aa: ASSFGEHYGYT

abundance: .
d_gene: .
v_gene: TRBV6-5
j_gene: TRBJ1-5
CDR3aa: ASAIGRYQPQH

abundance: .
d_gene: TRBD2
v_gene: TRBV4-1
j_gene: TRBJ2-3
CDR3aa: ASSQGPSGGRLNTQY

abundance: .
d_gene: .
v_gene: TRBV5-1
j_gene: TRBJ1-4
CDR3aa: ASSPLGGEKLF

abundance: .
d_gene: TRBD1
v_gene: TRBV7-2
j_gene: TRBJ1-1
CDR3aa: ASGGGITEAF

abundance: .
d_gene: .
v_gene: TRBV29-1
j_gene: TRBJ2-5
CDR3aa: SVAPSSQETQY

abundance: few
d_gene: .
v_gene: TRBV4-2
j_gene: TRBJ1-6
CDR3aa: ASSHARVNNSPLH

abundance: .
d_gene: .
v_gene: TRBV12-5
j_gene: TRBJ1-5
CDR3aa: ASGPDNQPQH

abundance: .
d_gene: TRBD2
v_gene: TRBV6-5
j_gene: TRBJ2-7
CDR3aa: ASSYSMVGEGEQY

abundance: .
d_gene: TRBD1
v_gene: TRBV29-1
j_gene: TRBJ2-3
CDR3aa: SVAQGNTQY

abundance: .
d_gene: TRBD1
v_gene: TRBV6-5
j_gene: TRBJ1-2
CDR3aa: ASSPAGTGRNGYT

abundance: .
d_gene: .
v_gene: TRBV4-1
j_gene: TRBJ1-3
CDR3aa: ASSQDQGLSGNTIY

abundance: .
d_gene: .
v_gene: TRBV21-1
j_gene: TRBJ2-2
CDR3aa: ASSKVGTSGANTGELF

abundance: few
d_gene: .
v_gene: TRBV2
j_gene: TRBJ1-2
CDR3aa: ASSGGPSRGYT

abundance: .
d_gene: TRBD1
v_gene: TRBV19
j_gene: TRBJ1-4
CDR3aa: ASRDRVNEKLF

abundance: .
d_gene: TRBD1
v_gene: TRBV18
j_gene: TRBJ1-2
CDR3aa: ASSDRAERYGYT

abundance: .
d_gene: TRBD2
v_gene: TRBV5-6
j_gene: TRBJ2-3
CDR3aa: ASSLPSGRARDTQY

abundance: few
d_gene: .
v_gene: TRBV2
j_gene: TRBJ1-4
CDR3aa: ASSPGYGNEKLF

abundance: .
d_gene: .
v_gene: TRBV29-1
j_gene: TRBJ1-1
CDR3aa: SVLTASGTEAF

abundance: .
d_gene: .
v_gene: TRBV5-1
j_gene: TRBJ2-3
CDR3aa: ASSFSGTDTQY

abundance: .
d_gene: TRBD1
v_gene: TRBV12-5
j_gene: TRBJ2-2
CDR3aa: ASGLGQGDAGELF

abundance: .
d_gene: .
v_gene: TRBV5-1
j_gene: TRBJ1-3
CDR3aa: ASSLGHPSSGNTIY

abundance: .
d_gene: .
v_gene: TRBV10-1
j_gene: TRBJ2-3
CDR3aa: ASSVKGDTDTQY

abundance: .
d_gene: TRBD2
v_gene: TRBV25-1
j_gene: TRBJ2-1
CDR3aa: ASSRGLAGNYNEQF

abundance: once
d_gene: TRBD2
v_gene: TRBV29-1
j_gene: TRBJ2-7
CDR3aa: SAVTSGVYEQY

abundance: .
d_gene: TRBD2
v_gene: TRBV18
j_gene: TRBJ2-2
CDR3aa: ASSLTSGMTGELF

abundance: .
d_gene: .
v_gene: TRBV2
j_gene: TRBJ1-1
CDR3aa: ASSDVGAAEAF

abundance: .
d_gene: .
v_gene: TRBV2
j_gene: TRBJ2-1
CDR3aa: ASRDQTGGSYNEQF

abundance: .
d_gene: TRBD1
v_gene: TRBV7-8
j_gene: TRBJ1-2
CDR3aa: ASSAHRLGQGLTNYGYT

abundance: once
d_gene: TRBD1
v_gene: TRBV6-6
j_gene: TRBJ1-2
CDR3aa: ASSYSQGANYGYT

abundance: once
d_gene: .
v_gene: TRBV6-1
j_gene: TRBJ2-7
CDR3aa: ASTDTYEQY

abundance: .
d_gene: .
v_gene: TRBV6-1
j_gene: TRBJ1-2
CDR3aa: ASRRGDYGYT

abundance: .
d_gene: .
v_gene: TRBV5-6
j_gene: TRBJ1-3
CDR3aa: ASSSGYGNTIY

abundance: once
d_gene: TRBD1
v_gene: TRBV2
j_gene: TRBJ1-1
CDR3aa: ASRARPGQAEA

abundance: .
d_gene: .
v_gene: TRBV19
j_gene: TRBJ1-2
CDR3aa: ASSVRAGVSRYT

abundance: .
d_gene: .
v_gene: TRBV10-3
j_gene: TRBJ2-2
CDR3aa: AIRPANTGELF

abundance: .
d_gene: .
v_gene: TRBV5-4
j_gene: TRBJ2-1
CDR3aa: ASSLDSPLSYNEQF

abundance: .
d_gene: TRBD2
v_gene: TRBV11-2
j_gene: TRBJ2-1
CDR3aa: ASRSIRGRDNEQF

abundance: .
d_gene: .
v_gene: TRBV6-6
j_gene: TRBJ1-2
CDR3aa: ASSPEEEDGYT

abundance: .
d_gene: .
v_gene: TRBV5-1
j_gene: TRBJ2-5
CDR3aa: ASGDPGGAETQY

abundance: .
d_gene: .
v_gene: TRBV5-3
j_gene: TRBJ2-2
CDR3aa: ARSLSGGMGAGELF

abundance: .
d_gene: .
v_gene: TRBV5-1
j_gene: TRBJ2-2
CDR3aa: ASSPMVGDTGELF

abundance: .
d_gene: TRBD1
v_gene: TRBV19
j_gene: TRBJ2-7
CDR3aa: ASTLRGLAQGLSYEQY

abundance: .
d_gene: TRBD1
v_gene: TRBV5-6
j_gene: TRBJ1-2
CDR3aa: ASGTAYHGYT

abundance: .
d_gene: TRBD1
v_gene: TRBV19
j_gene: TRBJ2-2
CDR3aa: ASTPGWDRNTGELF

abundance: .
d_gene: .
v_gene: TRBV5-8
j_gene: TRBJ1-1
CDR3aa: ASSLPVGQGLLGENTEAF

abundance: .
d_gene: .
v_gene: TRBV7-8
j_gene: TRBJ2-4
CDR3aa: ASSSSFLGPGLAKNIQY

abundance: .
d_gene: .
v_gene: TRBV21-1
j_gene: TRBJ2-3
CDR3aa: ASSKDRQGTGTDTQY

abundance: .
d_gene: .
v_gene: TRBV5-6
j_gene: TRBJ2-1
CDR3aa: ASSLGQQRAANNEQF

abundance: .
d_gene: TRBD2
v_gene: TRBV4-2
j_gene: TRBJ2-7
CDR3aa: ASSHATPSGGAPLMQY

abundance: .
d_gene: .
v_gene: TRBV28
j_gene: TRBJ1-1
CDR3aa: AISGFSDTEAF